One sample yielded the 9 T cell receptor beta chains listed below, sequenced in a study of regulatory T cells in long-lasting Graves disease. Library construction for TCR beta used iRepertoire HTBI primers and Arm-PCR of CDR3 regions. TCRdb independently ran MiXCR on the multiplex PCR reads; one entry per CDR3 protein. The sample carries about 540,000 distinct CDR3 sequences, approximately 12% recorded once. Documented time point: newly diagnosed GD, antithyroid drugs for less than 3 months. After RNA was extracted from PBMCs, the TCR library was made from it. These data are also associated with another study on T cells in Graves' hyperthyroidism and ophthalmopathy.

The sample here was peripheral blood mononuclear cells (PBMCs), taken at new diagnosis, from a patient treated with antithyroid drugs. These receptors were taken from a man aged 30 to 45 with Graves disease.

This chain joins TRBV14 and TRBJ2-2, with D possibly being TRBD1 (6 bases). Trimming stripped 4 bases from V and 0 bases from J, with 21 bases between. The germline CDR1 and CDR2 sequences are SGHDN and FVKESK. This CDR3 spans 19 amino acids. CDR3 protein: CASSPNFGTSYPNTGELFF. DNA for the CDR3: TGTGCCAGCAGCCCCAATTTTGGGACAAGCTATCCGAACACCGGGGAGCTGTTTTTT.

This clonotype was seen repeatedly, ten times or more. The chain joins TRBV12-3 or TRBV12-4 to TRBJ2-2; D may be TRBD1 or TRBD2 (6 bases each). V was cut by 6 bases and J by 0 bases, with 14 bases left in between. The CDR3 is made up of 16 amino acids. CDR3 coding DNA: TGTGCCAGCAGCCTCCGGGGGCCCGCGAACACCGGGGAGCTGTTTTTT. The encoded protein is CASSLRGPANTGELFF.

This clonotype was observed at least ten times. The CDR3 sequence: CASSLGTGYEQYF. CDR3 bases: TGTGCCAGCAGCTTAGGTACGGGCTACGAGCAGTACTTC. The J gene is TRBJ2-7, the V gene TRBV11-2; no clear D gene. This CDR3 comprises 13 residues. Trimming took off 1 base at V and 3 bases at J, with 7 bases between the two ends. The V gene's germline CDR1 is SGHAT and CDR2 FQNNGV.

This clonotype was seen repeatedly, ten times or more. V usage is TRBV2 and J usage is TRBJ2-5; perhaps TRBD2 as D (6 bases). With 6 bases removed from V and 14 bases from J, the gap between germline ends came to 13 bases. Looked up from germline, CDR1 is SNHLY and CDR2 is FYNNEI. The CDR3 runs 10 residues. CDR3 loop: CASRGRDFYF. For the CDR3, the DNA is TGTGCCAGCAGGGGACGGGACTTCTACTTC.

This clonotype has a handful of counts. The CDR3: CASGVRLAGGSYNEQFF. CDR3 bases: TGTGCCAGCGGCGTACGTCTAGCGGGAGGATCCTACAATGAGCAGTTCTTC. The chain carries TRBV13 and TRBJ2-1, with TRBD2 matching over 11 bases. The germline V gene encodes CDR1 PRHDT and CDR2 FYEKMQ (reference sequence). The CDR3 extends over 17 amino acids. After removal of 8 bases from V and 1 base from J, the junction contained 10 bases not matched to a gene.

Many counts were recorded for this clonotype. The rearrangement uses TRBV2 and TRBJ2-7; 7 bases match TRBD1. From germline, CDR1 is SNHLY and CDR2 FYNNEI. CDR3 size: 16 residues. V trimming: 4 bases; J trimming: 2 bases; junction bases outside the gene matches: 11. The CDR3 protein is CASSGPNTGTAYEQYF. The CDR3, as DNA: TGTGCCAGCAGTGGCCCGAACACAGGGACAGCCTACGAGCAGTACTTC.

As concerns this clonotype: This may arise from a read error, as a much more abundant clone is one base away. The V call is TRBV12-3 or TRBV12-4, the J call TRBJ2-5; no reliable D call. The CDR3 spans 13 residues. The CDR3 region is CASSFWGAKTQHF. CDR3 nucleotide sequence: TGTGCCAGCAGTTTTTGGGGTGCGAAGACCCAGCACTTC.

The rearrangement joins TRBV25-1 to TRBJ2-7; 7 bases fit TRBD1. CDR1 and CDR2 from the germline V gene are MGHDK and SYGVNS. CDR3 length: 15 amino acids. Losses at the gene ends were 3 bases for V and 4 bases for J; bases not matched to a gene: 9. The CDR3 loop is CASSDLTGSLYEQYF. In nucleotides, the CDR3 is TGTGCCAGCAGTGATTTGACAGGGAGCCTTTACGAGCAGTACTTC.

This clonotype has ten or more counts. The chain recombines TRBV12-3 or TRBV12-4 with TRBJ1-5; D is unclear. The V and J ends lost 6 bases and 4 bases respectively, with 13 bases between them. The CDR3 has 14 residues. The CDR3 nucleotides are TGTGCCAGCAGCTTCGGAGGAAGGAATCAGCCCCAGCATTTT. Its protein is CASSFGGRNQPQHF.